The T cell receptor (beta chain) described here comes from a study of early T cells in non-severe SARS-CoV-2 infection. Study-wide results and caveats: Clonotype matching in VDJdb favored anti-spike CD8 responses and did not capture private and CD4 specificities.

The CDR3 runs 17 residues. This clonotype has only a few counts. The antigen remains undetermined. The protocol attached unique molecular identifiers to individual cDNA molecules. TCRdb independently ran MiXCR on the 5' RACE reads; one entry per CDR3 protein. The sample carries 40,000 to 55,000 distinct CDR3 sequences, around 6.1% recorded once. The rearrangement joins TRBV21-1 to TRBJ1-5; the table's D call, TRBD1, has no DNA check behind it. TRBV21-1 is a listed pseudogene. This specimen was whole blood, taken at baseline. This TCR derives from an adult who was a healthcare worker with PCR-confirmed SARS-CoV-2 infection or an uninfected control (not recorded which). The CDR3 region is CASMGTGYSYSNQPQHF. CDR3 coding DNA: TGTGCCAGCATGGGGACAGGGTATTCATATAGCAATCAGCCCCAGCATTTT.